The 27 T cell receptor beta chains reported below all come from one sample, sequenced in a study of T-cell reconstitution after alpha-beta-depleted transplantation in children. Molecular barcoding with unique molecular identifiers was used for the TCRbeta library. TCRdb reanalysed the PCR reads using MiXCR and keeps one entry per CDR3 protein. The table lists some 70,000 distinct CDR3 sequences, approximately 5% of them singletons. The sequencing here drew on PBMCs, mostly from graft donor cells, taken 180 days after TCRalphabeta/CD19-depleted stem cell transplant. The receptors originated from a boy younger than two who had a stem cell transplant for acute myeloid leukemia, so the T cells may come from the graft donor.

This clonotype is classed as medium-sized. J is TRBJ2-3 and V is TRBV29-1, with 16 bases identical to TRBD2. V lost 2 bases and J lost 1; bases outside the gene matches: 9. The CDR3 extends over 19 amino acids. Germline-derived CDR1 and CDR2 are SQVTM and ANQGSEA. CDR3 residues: CSVEMGLAGGPIGTDTQYF. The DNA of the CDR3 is TGCAGCGTTGAAATGGGACTAGCGGGGGGGCCCATTGGCACAGATACGCAGTATTTT.

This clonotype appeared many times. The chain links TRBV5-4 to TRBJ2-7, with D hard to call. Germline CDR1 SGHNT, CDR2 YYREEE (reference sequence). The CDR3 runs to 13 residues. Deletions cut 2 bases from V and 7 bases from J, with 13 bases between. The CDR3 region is CASSLRCFWEQYV. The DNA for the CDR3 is TGTGCCAGCAGCTTAAGATGCTTCTGGGAGCAGTACGTC.

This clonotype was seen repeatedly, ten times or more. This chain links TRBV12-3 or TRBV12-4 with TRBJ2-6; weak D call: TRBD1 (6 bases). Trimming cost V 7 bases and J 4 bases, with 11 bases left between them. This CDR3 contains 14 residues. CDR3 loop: CASTRGAGANVLTF. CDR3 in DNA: TGTGCCAGCACCAGGGGTGCGGGGGCCAACGTCCTGACTTTC.

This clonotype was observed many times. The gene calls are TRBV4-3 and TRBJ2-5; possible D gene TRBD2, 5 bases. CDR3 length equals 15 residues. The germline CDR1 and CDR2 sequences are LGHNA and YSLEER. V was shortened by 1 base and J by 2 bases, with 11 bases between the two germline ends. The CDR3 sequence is CASSQGDYPQETQYF. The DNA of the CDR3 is TGCGCCAGCAGCCAAGGAGACTACCCACAAGAGACCCAGTACTTC.

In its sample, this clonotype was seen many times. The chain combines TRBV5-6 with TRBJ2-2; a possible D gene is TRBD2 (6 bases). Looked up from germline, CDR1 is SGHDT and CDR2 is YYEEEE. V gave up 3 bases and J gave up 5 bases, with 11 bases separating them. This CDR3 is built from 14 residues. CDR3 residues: CASSWRGMTGELFF. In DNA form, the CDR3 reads TGTGCCAGCAGCTGGAGGGGAATGACCGGGGAGCTGTTTTTT. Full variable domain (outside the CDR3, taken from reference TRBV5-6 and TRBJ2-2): DAGVTQSPTHLIKTRGQQVTLRCSPKSGHDTVSWYQQALGQGPQFIFQYYEEEERQRGNFPDRFSGHQFPNYSSELNVNALLLGDSALYLCASSWRGMTGELFFGEGSRLTVL.

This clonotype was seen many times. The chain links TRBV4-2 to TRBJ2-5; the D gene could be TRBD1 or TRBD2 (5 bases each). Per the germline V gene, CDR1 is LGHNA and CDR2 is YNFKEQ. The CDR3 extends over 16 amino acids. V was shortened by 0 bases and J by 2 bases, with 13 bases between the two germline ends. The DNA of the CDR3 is TGTGCCAGCAGCCAAGATATGGGACCCAAACAAGAGACCCAGTACTTC. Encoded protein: CASSQDMGPKQETQYF.

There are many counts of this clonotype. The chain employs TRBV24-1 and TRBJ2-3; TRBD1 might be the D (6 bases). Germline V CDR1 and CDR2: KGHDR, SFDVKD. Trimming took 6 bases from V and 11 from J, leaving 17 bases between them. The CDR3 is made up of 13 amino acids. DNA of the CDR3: TGTGCCACCAGTAAGGGGGTTCCCGGCGAGCAGTATTTT. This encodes CATSKGVPGEQYF.

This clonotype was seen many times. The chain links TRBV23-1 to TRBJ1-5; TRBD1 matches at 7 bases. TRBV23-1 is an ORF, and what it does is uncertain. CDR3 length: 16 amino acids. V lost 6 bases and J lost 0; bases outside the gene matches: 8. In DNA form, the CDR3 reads TGCGCCAGCAGCCCAGGGGGGGAGTTTAGCAATCAGCCCCAGCATTTT. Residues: CASSPGGEFSNQPQHF.

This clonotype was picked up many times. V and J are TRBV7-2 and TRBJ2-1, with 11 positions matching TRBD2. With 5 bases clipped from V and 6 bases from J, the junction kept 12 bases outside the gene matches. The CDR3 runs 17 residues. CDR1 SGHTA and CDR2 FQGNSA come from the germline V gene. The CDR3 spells CASSPSVAGGQGNEQFF. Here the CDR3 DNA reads TGTGCCAGCAGCCCATCCGTAGCGGGGGGGCAGGGCAATGAGCAGTTCTTC.

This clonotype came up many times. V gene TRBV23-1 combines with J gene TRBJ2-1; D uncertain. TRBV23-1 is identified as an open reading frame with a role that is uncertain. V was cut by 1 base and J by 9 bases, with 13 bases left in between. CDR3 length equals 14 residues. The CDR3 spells CASSQWAIVGEQFF. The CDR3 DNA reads TGCGCCAGCAGTCAATGGGCCATCGTGGGTGAGCAGTTCTTC.

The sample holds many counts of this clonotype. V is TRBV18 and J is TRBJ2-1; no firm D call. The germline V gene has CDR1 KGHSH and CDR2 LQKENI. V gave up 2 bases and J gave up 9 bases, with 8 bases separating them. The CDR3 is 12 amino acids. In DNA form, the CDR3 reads TGTGCCAGCTCACCAGGGTCCAGTGAGCAGTTCTTC. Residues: CASSPGSSEQFF.

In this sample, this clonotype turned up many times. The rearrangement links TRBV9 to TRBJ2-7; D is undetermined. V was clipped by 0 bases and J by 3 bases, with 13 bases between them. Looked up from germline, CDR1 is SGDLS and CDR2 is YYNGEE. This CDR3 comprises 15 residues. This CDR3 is CASSVGLPTHYEQYF. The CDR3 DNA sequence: TGTGCCAGCAGCGTAGGCCTACCAACTCACTACGAGCAGTACTTC.

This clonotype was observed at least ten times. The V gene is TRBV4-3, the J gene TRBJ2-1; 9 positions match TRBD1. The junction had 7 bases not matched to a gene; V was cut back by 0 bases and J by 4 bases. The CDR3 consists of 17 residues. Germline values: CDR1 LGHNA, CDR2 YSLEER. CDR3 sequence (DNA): TGCGCCAGCAGCCAAGATGTCGGGACAGGGTTATACAATGAGCAGTTCTTC. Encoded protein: CASSQDVGTGLYNEQFF.

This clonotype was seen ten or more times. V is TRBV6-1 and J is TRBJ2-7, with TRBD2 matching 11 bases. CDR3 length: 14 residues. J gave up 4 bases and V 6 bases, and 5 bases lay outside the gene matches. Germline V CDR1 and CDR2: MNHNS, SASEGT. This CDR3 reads CASSPSGGIYEQYV. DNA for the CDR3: TGTGCCAGCAGCCCTAGCGGGGGGATTTACGAGCAGTACGTC.

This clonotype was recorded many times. CDR3 residues: CASSRQARQPQHF. The DNA for the CDR3 is TGTGCCAGTAGCCGACAGGCCCGTCAGCCCCAGCATTTT. The chain employs TRBV19 and TRBJ1-5, with a possible D match to TRBD1 (6 bases). The germline V and J ends were trimmed by 6 bases and 6 bases, with 12 bases remaining between them. Germline V gene sequence: CDR1 LNHDA, CDR2 SQIVND (reference sequence). There are 13 residues in the CDR3.

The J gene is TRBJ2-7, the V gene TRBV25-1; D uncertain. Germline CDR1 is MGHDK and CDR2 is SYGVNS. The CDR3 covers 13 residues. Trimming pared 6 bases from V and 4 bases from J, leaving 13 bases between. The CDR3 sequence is CASSPGREYEQYF. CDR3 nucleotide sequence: TGTGCCAGCAGCCCTGGCCGAGAATACGAGCAGTACTTC.

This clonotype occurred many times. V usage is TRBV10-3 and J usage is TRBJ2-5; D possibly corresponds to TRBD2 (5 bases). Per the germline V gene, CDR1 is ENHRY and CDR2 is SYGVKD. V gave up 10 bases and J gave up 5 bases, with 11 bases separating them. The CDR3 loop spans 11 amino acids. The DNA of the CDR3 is TGTGCCACCGGACTCGGGGAGACCCAGTACTTC. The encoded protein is CATGLGETQYF.

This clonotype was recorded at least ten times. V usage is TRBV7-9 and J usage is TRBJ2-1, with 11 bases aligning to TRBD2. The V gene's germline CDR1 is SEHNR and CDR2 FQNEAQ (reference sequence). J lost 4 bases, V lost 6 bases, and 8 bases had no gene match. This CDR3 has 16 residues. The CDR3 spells CASSKIAGGRYNEQFF. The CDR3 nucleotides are TGTGCCAGCAGTAAGATAGCGGGGGGGCGTTACAATGAGCAGTTCTTC.

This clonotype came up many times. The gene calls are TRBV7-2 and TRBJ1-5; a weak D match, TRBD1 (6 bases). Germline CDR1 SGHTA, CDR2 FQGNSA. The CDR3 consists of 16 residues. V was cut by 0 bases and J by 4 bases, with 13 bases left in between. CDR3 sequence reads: CASSLARGAGNQPQHF. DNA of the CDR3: TGTGCCAGCAGCTTAGCGCGGGGGGCAGGTAATCAGCCCCAGCATTTT.

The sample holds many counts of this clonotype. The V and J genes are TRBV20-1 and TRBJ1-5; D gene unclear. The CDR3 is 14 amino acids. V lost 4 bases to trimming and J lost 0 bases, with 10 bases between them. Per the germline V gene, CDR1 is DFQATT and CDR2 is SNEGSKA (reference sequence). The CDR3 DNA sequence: TGCAGTGCTAACCCCCCCTATAGCAATCAGCCCCAGCATTTT. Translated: CSANPPYSNQPQHF.

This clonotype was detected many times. In DNA form, the CDR3 reads TGTGCCAGCAGCGCCAATTACAATGAGCAGTTCTTC. Translation gives CASSANYNEQFF. V gene TRBV28 combines with J gene TRBJ2-1, with unresolved D. There are 12 residues in the CDR3. CDR1 and CDR2 from the germline V gene are MDHEN and SYDVKM. V was cut by 6 bases and J by 4 bases, with 7 bases left in between.

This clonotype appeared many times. The CDR3 reads CSPRLAGVSEQFF. Written as DNA, the CDR3 is TGCAGTCCTCGGCTAGCGGGGGTTTCTGAGCAGTTCTTC. The chain employs TRBV20-1 and TRBJ2-1; 10 bases map to TRBD2. The CDR3 covers 13 residues. V shed 8 bases, J shed 9 bases, and the junction held 10 bases outside the gene matches. Germline V lookup: CDR1 DFQATT, CDR2 SNEGSKA (reference sequence).

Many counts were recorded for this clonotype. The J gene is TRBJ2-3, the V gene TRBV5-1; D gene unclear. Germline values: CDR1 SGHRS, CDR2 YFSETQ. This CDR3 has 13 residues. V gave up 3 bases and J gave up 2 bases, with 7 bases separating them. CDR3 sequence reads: CASSSTTTDTQYF. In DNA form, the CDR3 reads TGCGCCAGCAGCTCGACAACCACAGATACGCAGTATTTT.

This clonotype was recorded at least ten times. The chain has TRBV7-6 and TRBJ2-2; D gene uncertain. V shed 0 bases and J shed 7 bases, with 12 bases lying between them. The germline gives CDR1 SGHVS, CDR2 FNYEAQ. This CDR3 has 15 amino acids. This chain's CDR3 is CASSLALVGYGELFF. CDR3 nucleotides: TGTGCCAGCAGCTTAGCCCTGGTGGGATACGGGGAGCTGTTTTTT.

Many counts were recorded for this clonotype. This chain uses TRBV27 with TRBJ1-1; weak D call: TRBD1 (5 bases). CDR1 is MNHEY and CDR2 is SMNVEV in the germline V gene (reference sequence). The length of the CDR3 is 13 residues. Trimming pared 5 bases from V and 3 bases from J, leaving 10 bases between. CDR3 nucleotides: TGTGCCAGCAGTACAGGCCTCGACACTGAAGCTTTCTTT. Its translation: CASSTGLDTEAFF.

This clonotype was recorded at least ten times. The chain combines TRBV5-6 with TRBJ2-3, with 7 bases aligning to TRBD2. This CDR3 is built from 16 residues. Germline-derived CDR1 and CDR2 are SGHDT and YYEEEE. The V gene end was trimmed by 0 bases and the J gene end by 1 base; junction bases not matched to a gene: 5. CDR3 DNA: TGTGCCAGCAGCTTGGCCCTAGCGGAGGGCACAGATACGCAGTATTTT. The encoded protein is CASSLALAEGTDTQYF.

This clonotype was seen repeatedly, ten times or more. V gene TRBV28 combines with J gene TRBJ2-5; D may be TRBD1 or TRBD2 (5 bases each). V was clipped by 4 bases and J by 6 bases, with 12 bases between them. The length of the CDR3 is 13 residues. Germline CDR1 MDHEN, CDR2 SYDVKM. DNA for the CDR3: TGTGCCAGCAGTTATGGGACCGGCAAGACCCAGTACTTC. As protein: CASSYGTGKTQYF.